This TCR beta chain appears in the sequencing data of a study of radiation and T cells in renal cell carcinoma. Across the whole study: Nephrectomy followed 15 Gy stereotactic body radiation by 4 weeks. Regarding the study as a whole: Pretreatment tumor biopsies were lacking, so baseline clonotypes are unknown. Top tumor clonotypes rose in blood 2 weeks post-radiation, then contracted.

V was cut by 5 bases and J by 5 bases, with 10 bases left in between. Germline V lookup: CDR1 LNHDA, CDR2 SQIVND (reference sequence). The CDR3 loop spans 13 amino acids. As to this clone: Its antigen is not identified.

Time point given: baseline pretreatment blood. The sample's treatment: 15 Gy SBRT to primary tumor, nephrectomy 4 weeks later. Radiation-treated patients gave blood at baseline, week 2 and week 4. Assay: immunoSEQ multiplex PCR; the TCRdb copy retains only in-frame clones and omits some. Among 150,000 or so clones listed, around four fifths were seen once. This chain connects TRBV19 to TRBJ1-5; no clear D. This clonotype was sampled from a woman between 50 and 59 years old with renal cell carcinoma. The sample in question was blood, obtained from a patient whose treatment included radiotherapy and nephrectomy. The CDR3 coding sequence is TGTGCCAGTAGTTGGCCAGGCTATCAGCCCCAGCATTTT. Translating gives CASSWPGYQPQHF.